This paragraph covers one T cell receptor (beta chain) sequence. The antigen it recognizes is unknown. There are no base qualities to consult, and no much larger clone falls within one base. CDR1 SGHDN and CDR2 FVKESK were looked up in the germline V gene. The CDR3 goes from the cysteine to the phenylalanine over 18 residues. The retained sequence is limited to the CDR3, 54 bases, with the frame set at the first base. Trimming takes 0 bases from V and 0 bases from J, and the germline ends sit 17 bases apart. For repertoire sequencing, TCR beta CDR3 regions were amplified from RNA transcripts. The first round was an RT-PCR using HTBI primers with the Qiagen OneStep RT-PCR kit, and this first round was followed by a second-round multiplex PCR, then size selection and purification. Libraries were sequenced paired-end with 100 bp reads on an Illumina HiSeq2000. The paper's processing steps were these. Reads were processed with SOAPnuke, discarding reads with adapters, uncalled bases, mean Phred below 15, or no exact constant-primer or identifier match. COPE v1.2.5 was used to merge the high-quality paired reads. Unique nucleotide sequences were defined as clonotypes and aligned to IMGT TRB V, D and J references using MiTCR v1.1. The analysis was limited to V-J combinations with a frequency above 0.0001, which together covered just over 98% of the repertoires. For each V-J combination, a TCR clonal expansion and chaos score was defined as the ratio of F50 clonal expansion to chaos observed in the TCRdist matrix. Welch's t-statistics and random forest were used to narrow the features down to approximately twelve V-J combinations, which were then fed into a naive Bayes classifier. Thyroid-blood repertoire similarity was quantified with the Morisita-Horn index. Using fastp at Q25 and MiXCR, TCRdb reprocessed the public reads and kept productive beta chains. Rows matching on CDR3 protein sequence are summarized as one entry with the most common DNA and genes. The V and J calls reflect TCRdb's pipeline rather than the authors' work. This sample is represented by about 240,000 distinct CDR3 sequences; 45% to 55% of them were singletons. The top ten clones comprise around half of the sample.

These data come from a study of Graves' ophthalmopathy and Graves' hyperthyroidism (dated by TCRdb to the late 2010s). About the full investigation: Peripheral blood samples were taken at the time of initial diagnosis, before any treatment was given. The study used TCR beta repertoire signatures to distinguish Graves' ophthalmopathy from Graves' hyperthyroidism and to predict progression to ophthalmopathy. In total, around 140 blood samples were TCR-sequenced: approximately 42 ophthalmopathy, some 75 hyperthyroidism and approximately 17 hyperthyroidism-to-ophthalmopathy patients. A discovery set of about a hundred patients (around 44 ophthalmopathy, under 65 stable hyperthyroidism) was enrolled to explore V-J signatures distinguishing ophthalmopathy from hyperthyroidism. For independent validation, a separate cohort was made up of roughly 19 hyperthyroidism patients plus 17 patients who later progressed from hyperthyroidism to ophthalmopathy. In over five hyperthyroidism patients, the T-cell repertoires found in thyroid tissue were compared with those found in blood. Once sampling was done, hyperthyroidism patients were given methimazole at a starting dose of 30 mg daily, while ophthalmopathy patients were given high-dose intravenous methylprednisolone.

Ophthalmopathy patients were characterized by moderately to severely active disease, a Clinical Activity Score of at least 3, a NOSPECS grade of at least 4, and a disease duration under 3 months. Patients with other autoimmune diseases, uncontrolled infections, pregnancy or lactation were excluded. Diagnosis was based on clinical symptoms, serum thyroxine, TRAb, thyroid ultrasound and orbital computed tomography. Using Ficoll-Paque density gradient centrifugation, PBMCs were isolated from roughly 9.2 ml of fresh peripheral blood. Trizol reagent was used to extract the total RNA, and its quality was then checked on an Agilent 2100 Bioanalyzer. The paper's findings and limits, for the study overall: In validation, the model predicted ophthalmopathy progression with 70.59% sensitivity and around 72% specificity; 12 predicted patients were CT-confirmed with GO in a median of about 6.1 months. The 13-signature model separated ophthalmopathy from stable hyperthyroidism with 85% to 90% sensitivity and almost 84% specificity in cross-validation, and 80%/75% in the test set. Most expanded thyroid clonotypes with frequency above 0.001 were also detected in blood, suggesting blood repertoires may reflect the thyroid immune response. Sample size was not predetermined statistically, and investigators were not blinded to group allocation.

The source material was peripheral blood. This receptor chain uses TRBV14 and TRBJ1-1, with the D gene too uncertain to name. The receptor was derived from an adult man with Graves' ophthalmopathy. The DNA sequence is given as TGTGCCAGCAGCCAAGAGGCAGGTGGGGTGAGCATGAACACTGAAGCTTTCTTT. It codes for CASSQEAGGVSMNTEAFF.